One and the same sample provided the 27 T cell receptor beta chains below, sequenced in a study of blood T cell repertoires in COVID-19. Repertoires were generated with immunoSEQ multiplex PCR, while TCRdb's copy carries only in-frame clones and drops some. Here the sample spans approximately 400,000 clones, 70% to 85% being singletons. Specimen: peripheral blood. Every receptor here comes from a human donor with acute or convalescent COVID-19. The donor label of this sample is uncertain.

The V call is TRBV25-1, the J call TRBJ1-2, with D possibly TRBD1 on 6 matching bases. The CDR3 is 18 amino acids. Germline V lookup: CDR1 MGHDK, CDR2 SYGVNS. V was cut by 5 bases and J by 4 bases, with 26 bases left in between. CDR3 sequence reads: CASSPHRETGSLSYGYTF. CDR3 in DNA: TGTGCCAGCAGTCCCCATCGTGAGACAGGCTCCCTAAGCTATGGCTACACCTTC.

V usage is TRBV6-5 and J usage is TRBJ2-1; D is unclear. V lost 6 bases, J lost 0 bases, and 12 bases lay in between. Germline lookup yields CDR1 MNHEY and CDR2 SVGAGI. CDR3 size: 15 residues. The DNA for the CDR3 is TGTGCCAGCAGATTCTTGTGGCTCTCCTACAATGAGCAGTTCTTC. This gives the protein CASRFLWLSYNEQFF.

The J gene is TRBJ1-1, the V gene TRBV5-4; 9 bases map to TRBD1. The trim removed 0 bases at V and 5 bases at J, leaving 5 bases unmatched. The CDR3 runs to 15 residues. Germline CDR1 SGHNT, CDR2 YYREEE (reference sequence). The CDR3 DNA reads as TGTGCCAGCAGCTTGGCGGACAGGGGCGGTACTGAAGCTTTCTTT. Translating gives CASSLADRGGTEAFF.

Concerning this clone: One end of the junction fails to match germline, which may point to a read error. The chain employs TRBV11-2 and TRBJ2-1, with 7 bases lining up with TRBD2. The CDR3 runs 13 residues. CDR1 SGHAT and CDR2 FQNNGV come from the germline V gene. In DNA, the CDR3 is TGTGCCAGCAGCTTAGATTTCGGCGGGAGCGGAGTCTTC. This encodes CASSLDFGGSGVF.

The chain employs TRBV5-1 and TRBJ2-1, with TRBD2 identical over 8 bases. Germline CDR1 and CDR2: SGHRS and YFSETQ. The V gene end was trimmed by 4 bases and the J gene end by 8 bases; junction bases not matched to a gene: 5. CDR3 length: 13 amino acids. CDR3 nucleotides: TGCGCCAGCAGCGCTTTACTAGCGGATGAGCAGTTCTTC. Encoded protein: CASSALLADEQFF.

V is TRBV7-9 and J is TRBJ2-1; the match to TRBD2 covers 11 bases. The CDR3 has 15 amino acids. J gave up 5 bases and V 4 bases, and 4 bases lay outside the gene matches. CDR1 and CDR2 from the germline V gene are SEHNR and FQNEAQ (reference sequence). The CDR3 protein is CASSSGTSGHNEQFF. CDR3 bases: TGTGCCAGCAGCTCGGGGACTAGCGGACACAATGAGCAGTTCTTC.

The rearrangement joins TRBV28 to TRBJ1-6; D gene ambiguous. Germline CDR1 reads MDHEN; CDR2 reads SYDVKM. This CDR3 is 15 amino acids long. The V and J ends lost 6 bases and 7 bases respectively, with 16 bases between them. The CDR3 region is CASRADPGLNSPLHF. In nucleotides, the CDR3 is TGTGCCAGCAGGGCTGATCCAGGCCTCAATTCACCCCTCCACTTT.

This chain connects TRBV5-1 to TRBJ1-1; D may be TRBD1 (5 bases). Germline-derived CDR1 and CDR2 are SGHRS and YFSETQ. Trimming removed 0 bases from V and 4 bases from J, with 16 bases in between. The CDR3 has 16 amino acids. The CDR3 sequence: CASSLGQGALLTEAFF. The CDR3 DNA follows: TGCGCCAGCAGCTTGGGGCAGGGCGCTCTTCTCACTGAAGCTTTCTTT.

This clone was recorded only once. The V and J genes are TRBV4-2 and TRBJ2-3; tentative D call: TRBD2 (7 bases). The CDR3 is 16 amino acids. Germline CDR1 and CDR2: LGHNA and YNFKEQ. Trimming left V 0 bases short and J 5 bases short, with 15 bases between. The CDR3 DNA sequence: TGTGCCAGCAGCCAAGACACCCGGGAGGACAGAGATACGCAGTATTTT. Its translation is CASSQDTREDRDTQYF.

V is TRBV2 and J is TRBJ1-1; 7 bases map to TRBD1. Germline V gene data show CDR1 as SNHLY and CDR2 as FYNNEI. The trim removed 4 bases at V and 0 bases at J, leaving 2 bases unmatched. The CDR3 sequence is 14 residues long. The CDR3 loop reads CASSVGTVNTEAFF. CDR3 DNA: TGTGCCAGCAGTGTAGGGACAGTGAACACTGAAGCTTTCTTT.

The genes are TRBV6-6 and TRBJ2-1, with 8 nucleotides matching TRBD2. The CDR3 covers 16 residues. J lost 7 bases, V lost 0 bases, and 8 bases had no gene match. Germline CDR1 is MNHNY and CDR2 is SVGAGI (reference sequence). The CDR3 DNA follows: TGTGCCAGCAGTTACTCGTCGGGGGGGGGTGGAAATGAGCAGTTCTTC. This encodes CASSYSSGGGGNEQFF.

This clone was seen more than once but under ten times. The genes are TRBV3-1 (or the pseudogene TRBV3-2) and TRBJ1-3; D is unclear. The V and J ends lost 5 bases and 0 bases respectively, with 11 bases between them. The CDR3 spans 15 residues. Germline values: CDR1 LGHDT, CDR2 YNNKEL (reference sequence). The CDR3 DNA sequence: TGTGCCAGCAGCAACCGGGAACACTCTGGAAACACCATATATTTT. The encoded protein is CASSNREHSGNTIYF.

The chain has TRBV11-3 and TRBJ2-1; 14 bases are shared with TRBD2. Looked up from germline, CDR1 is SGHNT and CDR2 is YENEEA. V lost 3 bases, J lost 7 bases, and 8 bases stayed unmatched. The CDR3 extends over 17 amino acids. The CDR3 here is CASSLGGTSGGGNEQFF. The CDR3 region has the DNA TGTGCCAGCAGCTTGGGTGGGACTAGCGGGGGAGGAAATGAGCAGTTCTTC.

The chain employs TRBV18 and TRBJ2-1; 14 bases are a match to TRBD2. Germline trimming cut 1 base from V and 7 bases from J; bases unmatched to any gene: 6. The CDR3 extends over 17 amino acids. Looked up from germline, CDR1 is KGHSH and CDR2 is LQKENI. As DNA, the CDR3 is TGTGCCAGCTCACCACTGTCTGGGACTAGCGGGAGAAATGAGCAGTTCTTC. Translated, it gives CASSPLSGTSGRNEQFF.

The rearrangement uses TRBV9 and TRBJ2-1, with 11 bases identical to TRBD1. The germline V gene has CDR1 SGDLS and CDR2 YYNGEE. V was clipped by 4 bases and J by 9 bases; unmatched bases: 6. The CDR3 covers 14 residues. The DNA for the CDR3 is TGTGCCAGCAGCCCCGGACAGGGGGCCCGTGAGCAGTTCTTC. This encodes CASSPGQGAREQFF.

The CDR3: CASSPRLQAGGHQPQHF. The CDR3 DNA reads TGTGCCAGCAGCCCGAGATTGCAGGCCGGCGGGCATCAGCCCCAGCATTTT. The chain has TRBV7-8 and TRBJ1-5; D is unresolved. This CDR3 region has 17 residues. Germline CDR1 reads SGHVS; CDR2 reads FQNEAQ. V was trimmed by 5 bases and J by 5 bases, leaving 22 bases between them.

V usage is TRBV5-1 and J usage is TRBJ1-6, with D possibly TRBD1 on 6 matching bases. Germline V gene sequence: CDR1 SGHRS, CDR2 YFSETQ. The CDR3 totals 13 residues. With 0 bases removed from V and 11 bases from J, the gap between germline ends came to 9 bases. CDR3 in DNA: TGCGCCAGCAGCTTGGGGACAGAGGCACCCCTCCACTTT. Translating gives CASSLGTEAPLHF.

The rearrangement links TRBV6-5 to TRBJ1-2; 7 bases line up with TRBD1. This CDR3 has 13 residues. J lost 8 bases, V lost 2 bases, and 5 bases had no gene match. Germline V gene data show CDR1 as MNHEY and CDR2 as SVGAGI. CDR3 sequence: CASSYLTGEGYTF. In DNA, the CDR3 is TGTGCCAGCAGTTACCTCACAGGGGAGGGCTACACCTTC.

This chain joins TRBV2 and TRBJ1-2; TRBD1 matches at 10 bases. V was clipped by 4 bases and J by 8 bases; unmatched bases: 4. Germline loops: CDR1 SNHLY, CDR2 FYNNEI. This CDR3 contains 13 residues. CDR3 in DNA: TGTGCCAGCAGTGGACAGGGGGCCGGAGGCTACACCTTC. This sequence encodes CASSGQGAGGYTF. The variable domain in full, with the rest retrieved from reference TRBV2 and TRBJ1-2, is EPEVTQTPSHQVTQMGQEVILRCVPISNHLYFYWYRQILGQKVEFLVSFYNNEISEKSEIFDDQFSVERPDGSNFTLKIRSTKLEDSAMYFCASSGQGAGGYTFGSGTRLTVV.

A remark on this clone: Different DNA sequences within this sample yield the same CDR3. The CDR3: CASSLAGVGEQYF. The CDR3 bases are TGTGCCAGCTCCCTAGCGGGAGTCGGAGAGCAGTACTTC. The gene calls are TRBV18 and TRBJ2-7; TRBD2 agrees at 10 bases. Germline assignment: CDR1 KGHSH and CDR2 LQKENI. Unmatched junction bases numbered 6, after V lost 6 bases and J lost 7 bases. The CDR3 sequence is 13 residues long.

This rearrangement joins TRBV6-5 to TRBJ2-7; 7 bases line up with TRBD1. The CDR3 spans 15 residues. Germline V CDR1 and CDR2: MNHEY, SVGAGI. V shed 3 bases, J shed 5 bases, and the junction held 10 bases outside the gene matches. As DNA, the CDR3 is TGTGCCAGCAGTTATTCCCGGGACAGTATCCACGAGCAGTACTTC. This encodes CASSYSRDSIHEQYF.

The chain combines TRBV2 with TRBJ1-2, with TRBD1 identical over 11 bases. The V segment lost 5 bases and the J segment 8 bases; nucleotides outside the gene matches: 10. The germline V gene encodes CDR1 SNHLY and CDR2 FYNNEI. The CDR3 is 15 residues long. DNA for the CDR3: TGTGCCAGCAGTTCCAATGGACAGGGGGCTGGCGGCTACACCTTC. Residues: CASSSNGQGAGGYTF.

The CDR3 coding sequence is TGTGCCAGCAGCTTTTCTAGCGTCGGGGAGCTGTTTTTT. It specifies CASSFSSVGELFF. V and J are TRBV5-6 and TRBJ2-2, with D maybe TRBD2 (6 bases). The V and J ends lost 2 bases and 7 bases respectively, with 9 bases between them. This CDR3 has 13 residues. Germline V gene data show CDR1 as SGHDT and CDR2 as YYEEEE.

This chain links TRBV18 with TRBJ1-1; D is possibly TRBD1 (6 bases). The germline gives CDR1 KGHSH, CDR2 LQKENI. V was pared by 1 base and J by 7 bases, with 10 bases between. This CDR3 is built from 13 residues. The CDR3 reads CASSPRGQGEAFF. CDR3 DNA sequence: TGTGCCAGCTCACCACGGGGGCAAGGTGAAGCTTTCTTT.

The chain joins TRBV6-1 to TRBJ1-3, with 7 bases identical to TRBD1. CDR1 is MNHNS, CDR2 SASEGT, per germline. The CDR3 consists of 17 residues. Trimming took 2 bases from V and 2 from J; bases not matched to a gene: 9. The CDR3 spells CASSERDSLWAGNTIYF. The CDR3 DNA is TGTGCCAGCAGTGAACGGGACAGCCTTTGGGCTGGAAACACCATATATTTT.

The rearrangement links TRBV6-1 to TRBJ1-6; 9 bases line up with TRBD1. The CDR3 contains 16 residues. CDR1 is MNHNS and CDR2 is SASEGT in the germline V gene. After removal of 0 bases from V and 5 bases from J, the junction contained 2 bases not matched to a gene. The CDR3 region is CASSEARTGDNSPLHF. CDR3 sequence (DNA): TGTGCCAGCAGTGAAGCGCGGACAGGGGATAATTCACCCCTCCACTTT.

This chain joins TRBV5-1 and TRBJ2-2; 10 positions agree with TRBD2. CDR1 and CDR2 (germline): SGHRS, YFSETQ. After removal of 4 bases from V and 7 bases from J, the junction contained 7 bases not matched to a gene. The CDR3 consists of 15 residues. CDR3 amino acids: CASSRLAGAVGELFF. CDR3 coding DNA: TGCGCCAGCAGCCGTCTAGCGGGAGCGGTCGGGGAGCTGTTTTTT.